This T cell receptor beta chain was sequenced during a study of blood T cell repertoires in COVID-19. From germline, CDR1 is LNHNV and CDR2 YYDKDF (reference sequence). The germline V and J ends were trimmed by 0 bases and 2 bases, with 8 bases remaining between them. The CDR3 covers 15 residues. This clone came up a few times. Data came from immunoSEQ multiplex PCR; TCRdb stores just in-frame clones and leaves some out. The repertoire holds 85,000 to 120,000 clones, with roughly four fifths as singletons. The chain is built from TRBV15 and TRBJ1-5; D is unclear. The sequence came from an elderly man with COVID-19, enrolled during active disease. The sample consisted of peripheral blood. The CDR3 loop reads CATSRDDGGNQPQHF. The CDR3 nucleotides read TGTGCCACCAGCAGAGATGACGGGGGCAATCAGCCCCAGCATTTT.